These 14 T cell receptor beta chains were all obtained from the same sample, sequenced in a study of PD-1 blockade in mismatch repair-deficient tumors. What these receptors recognize is not known. Noted time point: roughly ten-day in vitro stimulation with candidate neoantigen peptide 6. The assay was immunoSEQ multiplex PCR, and TCRdb's table has in-frame clones only and misses some. Seen here are about 15,000 clones, around 83% observed once, and the top ten hold less than 5%. This sample comprised cells cultured in vitro, obtained from a patient treated with pembrolizumab. These receptor sequences come from an adult with mismatch repair-deficient cancer.

This clone showed up just a few times. This sequence joins TRBV5-1 and TRBJ2-1, with 7 bases identical to TRBD2. The CDR3 is 17 residues long. Germline trimming cut 2 bases from V and 6 bases from J; bases unmatched to any gene: 14. Per germline, CDR1 SGHRS and CDR2 YFSETQ. Written as DNA, the CDR3 is TGCGCCAGCAGCTTTCTCCCCCGGGGGGAGGGCCTCAATGAGCAGTTCTTC. Translated: CASSFLPRGEGLNEQFF.

V usage is TRBV5-6 and J usage is TRBJ2-1, with unresolved D. V was trimmed by 2 bases and J by 8 bases, leaving 8 bases between them. This CDR3 has 12 residues. Germline V gene data show CDR1 as SGHDT and CDR2 as YYEEEE. CDR3: CASSFVWDEQFF. In DNA, the CDR3 is TGTGCCAGCAGCTTCGTCTGGGATGAGCAGTTCTTC. Together with reference TRBV5-6 and TRBJ2-1, the CDR3 gives the full variable domain: DAGVTQSPTHLIKTRGQQVTLRCSPKSGHDTVSWYQQALGQGPQFIFQYYEEEERQRGNFPDRFSGHQFPNYSSELNVNALLLGDSALYLCASSFVWDEQFFGPGTRLTVL.

The chain combines TRBV19 with TRBJ2-1; a possible D gene is TRBD2 (7 bases). The V and J ends lost 3 bases and 6 bases respectively, with 15 bases between them. Germline loops: CDR1 LNHDA, CDR2 SQIVND (reference sequence). The CDR3 has 15 amino acids. For the CDR3, the DNA is TGTGCCAGTAGTATTTATTGGAGGGGGGGCAATGAGCAGTTCTTC. Residues: CASSIYWRGGNEQFF.

V and J are TRBV18 and TRBJ2-1, with 9 bases matching TRBD2. This CDR3 is 15 amino acids long. Germline CDR1 reads KGHSH; CDR2 reads LQKENI. Germline trimming cut 4 bases from V and 6 bases from J; bases unmatched to any gene: 7. DNA for the CDR3: TGTGCCAGCTCACTTCGGACTAGCGAGGCCAATGAGCAGTTCTTC. It translates to CASSLRTSEANEQFF.

In DNA, the CDR3 is TGTGCCAGCAGCCAAGGGACTAGCGGGAGTATTCCCTTGAATGAGCAGTTCTTC. Translated, it gives CASSQGTSGSIPLNEQFF. The rearrangement links TRBV14 to TRBJ2-1; 13 nucleotides agree with TRBD2. Germline CDR1 is SGHDN and CDR2 is FVKESK. This CDR3 spans 18 amino acids. V lost 1 base and J lost 7; bases outside the gene matches: 10.

The chain has TRBV5-4 and TRBJ1-3, with 8 bases lining up with TRBD1. J gave up 4 bases and V 0 bases, and 3 bases lay outside the gene matches. CDR1 is SGHNT, CDR2 YYREEE, per germline (reference sequence). The CDR3 has 15 residues. CDR3 nucleotide sequence: TGTGCCAGCAGCTTGGACAGGGGGAAGGGAAACACCATATATTTT. It encodes CASSLDRGKGNTIYF.

The chain couples TRBV2 to TRBJ1-5; D unresolved. V was cut by 6 bases and J by 1 base, with 10 bases left in between. This CDR3 contains 14 residues. Germline assignment: CDR1 SNHLY and CDR2 FYNNEI. The CDR3 DNA reads TGTGCCAGCAGCCCCTCCGGGAGCAATCAGCCCCAGCATTTT. Protein: CASSPSGSNQPQHF. Filled out from reference TRBV2 and TRBJ1-5, the complete variable domain reads EPEVTQTPSHQVTQMGQEVILRCVPISNHLYFYWYRQILGQKVEFLVSFYNNEISEKSEIFDDQFSVERPDGSNFTLKIRSTKLEDSAMYFCASSPSGSNQPQHFGDGTRLSIL.

The V call is TRBV28, the J call TRBJ2-5; 10 bases align to TRBD1. This CDR3 is 15 amino acids long. V was clipped by 1 base and J by 4 bases; unmatched bases: 3. Germline V gene sequence: CDR1 MDHEN, CDR2 SYDVKM. In DNA, the CDR3 is TGTGCCAGCAGTTTATTCGGACAGGGGGTAGAGACCCAGTACTTC. It specifies CASSLFGQGVETQYF. The entire variable domain, with the rest obtained from reference TRBV28 and TRBJ2-5, is as follows: DVKVTQSSRYLVKRTGEKVFLECVQDMDHENMFWYRQDPGLGLRLIYFSYDVKMKEKGDIPEGYSVSREKKERFSLILESASTNQTSMYLCASSLFGQGVETQYFGPGTRLLVL.

The V and J genes are TRBV7-9 and TRBJ2-1; 14 nucleotides line up with TRBD2. Germline-derived CDR1 and CDR2 are SEHNR and FQNEAQ (reference sequence). The junction had 9 bases not matched to a gene; V was cut back by 0 bases and J by 8 bases. The CDR3 extends over 18 amino acids. Here the CDR3 DNA reads TGTGCCAGCAGCTTAGCGCGGGGACTAGCGGGAGTGAGGGATGAGCAGTTCTTC. Translated, it gives CASSLARGLAGVRDEQFF. The whole variable domain, remainder taken from reference TRBV7-9 and TRBJ2-1, is DTGVSQNPRHKITKRGQNVTFRCDPISEHNRLYWYRQTLGQGPEFLTYFQNEAQLEKSRLLSDRFSAERPKGSFSTLEIQRTEQGDSAMYLCASSLARGLAGVRDEQFFGPGTRLTVL.

The J gene is TRBJ2-1, the V gene TRBV12-5; TRBD2 aligns across 14 bases. J was trimmed by 4 bases and V by 4 bases; bases with no gene match: 18. CDR1 is LGHNT, CDR2 FRNRAP, per germline. This CDR3 is built from 21 residues. The chain's CDR3 is CASGYPGEYLGTSGRYNEQFF. In nucleotides, the CDR3 is TGTGCTAGTGGTTACCCAGGGGAGTACCTGGGGACTAGCGGGAGATACAATGAGCAGTTCTTC.

The chain employs TRBV13 and TRBJ2-2, with 12 bases aligning to TRBD2. The V gene end was trimmed by 5 bases and the J gene end by 7 bases; junction bases not matched to a gene: 8. CDR3 length: 16 amino acids. Germline CDR1 PRHDT, CDR2 FYEKMQ (reference sequence). The CDR3 DNA follows: TGTGCCAGCAGCCGCCGACTAGCGGGAGATCTCGGGGAGCTGTTTTTT. Translating it yields CASSRRLAGDLGELFF. Full variable domain (remainder filled in from reference TRBV13 and TRBJ2-2): AAGVIQSPRHLIKEKRETATLKCYPIPRHDTVYWYQQGPGQDPQFLISFYEKMQSDKGSIPDRFSAQQFSDYHSELNMSSLELGDSALYFCASSRRLAGDLGELFFGEGSRLTVL.

This chain joins TRBV2 and TRBJ1-1; TRBD1 matches at 7 bases. CDR3 length equals 14 residues. The V and J ends lost 4 bases and 0 bases, in that order; junction bases with no gene match: 2. Germline V gene sequence: CDR1 SNHLY, CDR2 FYNNEI. DNA for the CDR3: TGTGCCAGCAGTGGACAGGGCATGAACACTGAAGCTTTCTTT. This gives the protein CASSGQGMNTEAFF. Full variable domain (remainder filled in from reference TRBV2 and TRBJ1-1): EPEVTQTPSHQVTQMGQEVILRCVPISNHLYFYWYRQILGQKVEFLVSFYNNEISEKSEIFDDQFSVERPDGSNFTLKIRSTKLEDSAMYFCASSGQGMNTEAFFGQGTRLTVV.

The V gene is TRBV28, the J gene TRBJ2-5; no clear D. The CDR3 extends over 15 amino acids. The ends were cut back, 5 bases at V and 4 bases at J, with 17 bases in the middle. Germline CDR1 reads MDHEN; CDR2 reads SYDVKM. In nucleotides, the CDR3 is TGTGCCAGCAGTCCAGCGTTAGGCTCGGGAGAGACCCAGTACTTC. Translated, it gives CASSPALGSGETQYF.

The CDR3 coding sequence is TGTGCCAGCAGTTCTAAGGACAGGGGTTTCTACGAGCAGTACTTC. This encodes CASSSKDRGFYEQYF. The V gene is TRBV28, the J gene TRBJ2-7, with 9 bases fitting TRBD1. The CDR3 is 15 amino acids. V lost 4 bases to trimming and J lost 3 bases; unmatched junction nucleotides: 7. Looked up from germline, CDR1 is MDHEN and CDR2 is SYDVKM.